Listed here are 30 T cell receptor beta chains from one sample, sequenced in a study of vaccination effects on CD4 cells after COVID-19. Their cognate antigens are unknown. Antigen-specific CD4+ T cells expanded by the ViraFEST assay with viral peptide pools were then sequenced. Culture lasted about 10 days before CD4+ T cell isolation. A positive SARS-CoV-2 PCR test fell between March and December 2020. The assay was immunoSEQ multiplex PCR, and TCRdb's table has in-frame clones only and misses some. The sample lists 35,000 to 55,000 clones, 75% occurring once. Here the sequenced sample was CD4+ T cells from PBMCs cultured with a peptide pool, taken before COVID-19 vaccination. Receptors were obtained from a human donor who had a prior SARS-CoV-2 infection.

The genes are TRBV5-1 and TRBJ2-5; 11 bases map to TRBD2. Unmatched junction bases numbered 7, after V lost 4 bases and J lost 2 bases. The CDR3 covers 16 residues. CDR1 is SGHRS and CDR2 is YFSETQ in the germline V gene. The CDR3 bases are TGCGCCAGCAGCCAATTAGCGGGGGGGACTCAAGAGACCCAGTACTTC. Encoded protein: CASSQLAGGTQETQYF.

The rearrangement uses TRBV11-3 and TRBJ2-1; 9 bases agree with TRBD2. Germline lookup yields CDR1 SGHNT and CDR2 YENEEA. This CDR3 is built from 15 residues. Trimming at V came to 3 bases and at J to 8 bases, leaving 8 bases not matched to a gene. The CDR3 DNA follows: TGTGCCAGCAGCTTTAGCGGGAGCACTCTCGATGAGCAGTTCTTC. Translated: CASSFSGSTLDEQFF.

This chain connects TRBV5-4 to TRBJ1-2, with a weak D call TRBD1 (6 bases). Trimming shortened V by 4 bases and J by 5 bases, and 12 bases separated the two germline ends. There are 13 residues in the CDR3. In germline, CDR1 is SGHNT, CDR2 YYREEE (reference sequence). The CDR3 DNA follows: TGTGCCAGCAGCGCCAGAGGACAGTATGGCTACACCTTC. Its protein product is CASSARGQYGYTF.

The chain couples TRBV27 to TRBJ1-1; 8 bases fit TRBD1. This CDR3 is built from 13 residues. The germline V gene has CDR1 MNHEY and CDR2 SMNVEV (reference sequence). J gave up 11 bases and V 2 bases, and 7 bases lay outside the gene matches. CDR3 loop: CASSLNGQGWAFF. The DNA of the CDR3 is TGTGCCAGCAGTTTAAACGGACAGGGTTGGGCTTTCTTT.

V gene TRBV29-1 combines with J gene TRBJ2-2; no clear D gene. Germline V gives CDR1 SQVTM, CDR2 ANQGSEA. This CDR3 spans 14 amino acids. V was shortened by 4 bases and J by 3 bases, with 12 bases between the two germline ends. This chain's CDR3 is CSVGSQPDTGELFF. The DNA of the CDR3 is TGCAGCGTTGGATCCCAACCAGACACCGGGGAGCTGTTTTTT.

This chain joins TRBV7-3 and TRBJ1-1; TRBD1 matches at 8 bases. Unmatched junction bases numbered 6, after V lost 5 bases and J lost 4 bases. CDR1 and CDR2 (germline): SGHTA, FQGTGA. CDR3 length equals 14 residues. CDR3 sequence: CASSPGTGFTEAFF. The CDR3 bases are TGTGCCAGCAGCCCGGGGACAGGATTCACTGAAGCTTTCTTT.

This clone was seen just once. The chain recombines TRBV24-1 with TRBJ2-7, with a possible D match to TRBD1 (6 bases). Deletions cut 5 bases from V and 5 bases from J, with 6 bases between. Germline V gene data show CDR1 as KGHDR and CDR2 as SFDVKD. The CDR3 length is 11 residues. CDR3 nucleotide sequence: TGTGCCACCAGTGGGGGGCACGAGCAGTACTTC. Translating gives CATSGGHEQYF.

This clone occurred a few times. The V gene is TRBV5-1, the J gene TRBJ1-1; 11 nucleotides line up with TRBD1. The V and J ends lost 0 bases and 5 bases, in that order; junction bases with no gene match: 3. The CDR3 loop spans 15 amino acids. Germline V lookup: CDR1 SGHRS, CDR2 YFSETQ. Written as DNA, the CDR3 is TGCGCCAGCAGCTTGGTGGGGACAGGGGGGACTGAAGCTTTCTTT. Translated, it gives CASSLVGTGGTEAFF.

This clone was detected a few times. The chain uses TRBV6-5 and TRBJ1-3; TRBD1 might be the D (5 bases). Germline V gene lookup returns CDR1 MNHEY and CDR2 SVGAGI. V lost 3 bases and J 0 bases, leaving 6 bases between the germline ends. The CDR3 is made up of 14 amino acids. The DNA for the CDR3 is TGTGCCAGCAGTTATGGGGGCTCTGGAAACACCATATATTTT. Encoded protein: CASSYGGSGNTIYF.

This clone was seen more than once but under ten times. The chain recombines TRBV11-1 with TRBJ2-3; D may correspond to TRBD1 or TRBD2 (6 bases each). This CDR3 is built from 15 residues. Germline V CDR1 and CDR2: SGHAT, FQDESV (reference sequence). Trimming left V 8 bases short and J 0 bases short, with 15 bases between. The CDR3 here is CASARGAGSTDTQYF. The CDR3 nucleotides read TGTGCCAGCGCAAGGGGGGCTGGGAGCACAGATACGCAGTATTTT.

The V and J genes are TRBV11-3 and TRBJ2-7; D is uncertain. The CDR3 has 13 amino acids. CDR1 and CDR2 (germline): SGHNT, YENEEA. V was clipped by 1 base and J by 2 bases, with 6 bases between them. The CDR3 sequence: CASSLAPAYEQYF. CDR3 DNA sequence: TGTGCCAGCAGCTTAGCGCCAGCCTACGAGCAGTACTTC.

The chain employs TRBV30 and TRBJ1-6, with D unclear. Germline V gene sequence: CDR1 GTSNPN, CDR2 SVGIG (reference sequence). V was pared by 0 bases and J by 12 bases, with 6 bases between. There are 11 residues in the CDR3. For the CDR3, the DNA is TGTGCCTGGAGTGTACGGCGACCCCTCCACTTT. As protein: CAWSVRRPLHF.

The J gene is TRBJ1-1, the V gene TRBV6-5; TRBD1 matches 9 bases. Germline CDR1 is MNHEY and CDR2 is SVGAGI. The V gene end was trimmed by 10 bases and the J gene end by 4 bases; junction bases not matched to a gene: 10. CDR3 size: 14 residues. The CDR3 loop is CANKPRTGVTEAFF. Written as DNA, the CDR3 is TGTGCCAACAAACCCCGGACAGGGGTCACTGAAGCTTTCTTT.

CDR3 sequence (DNA): TGTGCCTGGAGGAAACGGACAGGGGGAATGCTTAGCAATCAGCCCCAGCATTTT. Protein sequence: CAWRKRTGGMLSNQPQHF. The chain employs TRBV30 and TRBJ1-5, with 10 bases matching TRBD1. In germline, CDR1 is GTSNPN, CDR2 SVGIG (reference sequence). J gave up 0 bases and V 3 bases, and 11 bases lay outside the gene matches. CDR3 length equals 18 residues.

V gene TRBV18 combines with J gene TRBJ2-2; 11 positions agree with TRBD1. The CDR3 length is 17 residues. From germline, CDR1 is KGHSH and CDR2 LQKENI. The trim removed 2 bases at V and 5 bases at J, leaving 7 bases unmatched. CDR3: CASSPSGQGAWTGELFF. The CDR3 DNA follows: TGTGCCAGCTCACCATCCGGACAGGGGGCATGGACCGGGGAGCTGTTTTTT.

This clone appeared a single time. The V and J genes are TRBV5-5 and TRBJ1-2; D gene uncertain. CDR1 and CDR2 from the germline V gene are SGHKS and YYEKEE (reference sequence). The CDR3 spans 13 residues. V was clipped by 1 base and J by 5 bases, with 9 bases between them. The CDR3 nucleotides read TGTGCCAGCAGCTTGAGGAACCCTTATGGCTACACCTTC. Translated: CASSLRNPYGYTF.

The rearrangement links TRBV7-9 to TRBJ1-3; unclear D gene. This CDR3 is 14 amino acids long. Trimming left V 3 bases short and J 4 bases short, with 10 bases between. Germline lookup yields CDR1 SEHNR and CDR2 FQNEAQ (reference sequence). As DNA, the CDR3 is TGTGCCAGCAGCTTTGGTACAGCAGGAAACACCATATATTTT. Translating gives CASSFGTAGNTIYF.

The genes are TRBV14 and TRBJ1-4; D gene unclear. The CDR3 is 15 residues long. V lost 3 bases to trimming and J lost 7 bases, with 15 bases between them. Germline values: CDR1 SGHDN, CDR2 FVKESK. The CDR3 is CASSQSRRPVEKLFF. Here the CDR3 DNA reads TGTGCCAGCAGCCAGTCTCGAAGGCCAGTTGAAAAACTGTTTTTT.

This clone has more than one count but fewer than ten. The chain links TRBV30 to TRBJ2-1; perhaps TRBD1 as D (5 bases). Germline lookup yields CDR1 GTSNPN and CDR2 SVGIG (reference sequence). Trimming took off 0 bases at V and 8 bases at J, with 14 bases between the two ends. The CDR3 is 14 residues long. CDR3 region: CAWSVALGDYEQFF. The CDR3 region has the DNA TGTGCCTGGAGTGTAGCGCTAGGGGATTATGAGCAGTTCTTC.

The genes are TRBV7-8 and TRBJ2-1, with TRBD2 matching 13 bases. V lost 5 bases to trimming and J lost 16 bases; unmatched junction nucleotides: 17. CDR3 length: 16 residues. Germline V gene lookup returns CDR1 SGHVS and CDR2 FQNEAQ. This chain's CDR3 is CASSAGPNTGLAGVFF. The CDR3 region has the DNA TGTGCCAGCAGCGCAGGACCGAACACAGGACTAGCGGGGGTTTTCTTC.

V gene TRBV15 combines with J gene TRBJ1-5; TRBD1 aligns across 7 bases. Germline CDR1 and CDR2: LNHNV and YYDKDF (reference sequence). J gave up 0 bases and V 3 bases, and 5 bases lay outside the gene matches. The CDR3 has 16 residues. The DNA of the CDR3 is TGTGCCACCAGCAGGCAGGGGGGGTATAGCAATCAGCCCCAGCATTTT. Translated: CATSRQGGYSNQPQHF.

In its sample, this clone was seen once. The rearrangement uses TRBV5-1 and TRBJ2-3; D is undetermined. The CDR3 sequence is 13 residues long. V shed 1 base and J shed 2 bases, with 5 bases lying between them. Germline CDR1 reads SGHRS; CDR2 reads YFSETQ. In DNA, the CDR3 is TGCGCCAGCAGCTTGCTCCCCACAGATACGCAGTATTTT. Amino acids: CASSLLPTDTQYF.

The chain combines TRBV6-5 with TRBJ2-3; D remains unclear. The CDR3 has 13 residues. The germline CDR1 and CDR2 sequences are MNHEY and SVGAGI. V lost 2 bases to trimming and J lost 6 bases, with 9 bases between them. CDR3 DNA sequence: TGTGCCAGCAGTTACGACCCGAAGGATACGCAGTATTTT. It yields the protein CASSYDPKDTQYF.

The rearrangement uses TRBV28 and TRBJ1-1; 8 bases are shared with TRBD1. V lost 5 bases to trimming and J lost 1 base; unmatched junction nucleotides: 6. The CDR3 length is 15 residues. Germline values: CDR1 MDHEN, CDR2 SYDVKM. CDR3 sequence (DNA): TGTGCCAGCAGTCTAGACAGGGGCTGGAACACTGAAGCTTTCTTT. It codes for CASSLDRGWNTEAFF. The variable domain in full, completed from reference TRBV28 and TRBJ1-1, reads DVKVTQSSRYLVKRTGEKVFLECVQDMDHENMFWYRQDPGLGLRLIYFSYDVKMKEKGDIPEGYSVSREKKERFSLILESASTNQTSMYLCASSLDRGWNTEAFFGQGTRLTVV.

The rearrangement joins TRBV5-8 to TRBJ2-5; the match to TRBD1 covers 9 bases. The V gene end was trimmed by 4 bases and the J gene end by 4 bases; junction bases not matched to a gene: 11. The CDR3 covers 16 residues. Germline lookup yields CDR1 SGHTS and CDR2 YDEGEE. CDR3 residues: CASSQGNPGQGETQYF. The CDR3 DNA reads as TGTGCCAGCAGCCAAGGGAACCCGGGACAGGGAGAGACCCAGTACTTC.

The chain is built from TRBV7-2 and TRBJ1-2, with D uncertain. Germline CDR1 reads SGHTA; CDR2 reads FQGNSA. V lost 8 bases and J lost 4, with 20 bases in between. The CDR3 is 15 amino acids. The DNA of the CDR3 is TGTGCCAGCGTGAACATTGGGGTGTTCACCTATGGCTACACCTTC. Its protein is CASVNIGVFTYGYTF.

V is TRBV5-6 and J is TRBJ2-7, with TRBD2 as a possible D gene (6 bases). The ends were cut back, 7 bases at V and 3 bases at J, with 20 bases in the middle. The CDR3 runs 15 residues. Germline CDR1 SGHDT, CDR2 YYEEEE. CDR3 sequence reads: CASRSWWRGSYEQYF. As DNA, the CDR3 is TGTGCCAGCCGATCCTGGTGGAGGGGAAGCTACGAGCAGTACTTC.

The rearrangement joins TRBV24-1 to TRBJ1-5; no reliable D call. CDR1 is KGHDR and CDR2 is SFDVKD in the germline V gene. CDR3 size: 14 residues. V was trimmed by 5 bases and J by 5 bases, leaving 12 bases between them. CDR3 protein: CATSARGGHQPQHF. The CDR3 nucleotides read TGTGCCACCAGTGCACGTGGCGGTCATCAGCCCCAGCATTTT.

The V call is TRBV19, the J call TRBJ2-5, with 14 nucleotides matching TRBD2. The CDR3 is 20 residues long. After removal of 2 bases from V and 4 bases from J, the junction contained 15 bases not matched to a gene. Germline lookup yields CDR1 LNHDA and CDR2 SQIVND (reference sequence). CDR3: CASSILYRTSGRLSPETQYF. CDR3 sequence (DNA): TGTGCCAGTAGTATACTTTATAGGACTAGCGGGAGGCTCTCCCCAGAGACCCAGTACTTC.

The V and J genes are TRBV24-1 and TRBJ2-5; 7 bases map to TRBD1. V trimming: 8 bases; J trimming: 2 bases; junction bases outside the gene matches: 10. CDR1 is KGHDR and CDR2 is SFDVKD in the germline V gene. The CDR3 is 15 residues long. The DNA of the CDR3 is TGTGCCACCATAACCGGGACAGACACTCAAGAGACCCAGTACTTC. Amino acid sequence: CATITGTDTQETQYF.